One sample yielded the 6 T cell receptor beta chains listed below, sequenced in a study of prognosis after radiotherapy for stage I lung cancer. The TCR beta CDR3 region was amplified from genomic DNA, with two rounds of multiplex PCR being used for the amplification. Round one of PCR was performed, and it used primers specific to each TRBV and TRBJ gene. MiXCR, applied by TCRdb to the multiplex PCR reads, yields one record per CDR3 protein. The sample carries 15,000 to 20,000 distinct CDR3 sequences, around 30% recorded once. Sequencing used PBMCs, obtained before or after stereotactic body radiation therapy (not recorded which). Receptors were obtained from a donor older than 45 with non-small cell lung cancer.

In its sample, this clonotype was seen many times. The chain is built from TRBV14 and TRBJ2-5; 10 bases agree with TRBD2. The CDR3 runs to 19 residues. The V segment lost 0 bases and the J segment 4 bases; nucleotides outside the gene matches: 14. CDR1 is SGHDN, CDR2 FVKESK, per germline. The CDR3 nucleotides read TGTGCCAGCAGCCAAGAACATAGCGGGAGGAATACTCGAACAGAGACCCAGTACTTC. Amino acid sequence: CASSQEHSGRNTRTETQYF. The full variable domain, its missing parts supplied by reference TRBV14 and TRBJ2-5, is EAGVTQFPSHSVIEKGQTVTLRCDPISGHDNLYWYRRVMGKEIKFLLHFVKESKQDESGMPNNRFLAERTGGTYSTLKVQPAELEDSGVYFCASSQEHSGRNTRTETQYFGPGTRLLVL.

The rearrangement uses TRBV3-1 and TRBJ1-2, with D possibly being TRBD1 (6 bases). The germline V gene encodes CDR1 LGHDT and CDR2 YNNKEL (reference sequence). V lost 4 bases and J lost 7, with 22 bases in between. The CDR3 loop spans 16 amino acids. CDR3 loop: CASSRGTQFSWGGYTF. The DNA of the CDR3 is TGTGCCAGCAGCCGCGGGACACAGTTCTCATGGGGTGGCTACACCTTC.

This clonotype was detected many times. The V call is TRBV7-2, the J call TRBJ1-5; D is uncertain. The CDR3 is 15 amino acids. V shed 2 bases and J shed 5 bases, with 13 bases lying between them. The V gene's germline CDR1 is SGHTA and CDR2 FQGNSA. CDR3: CASSLSWGKDQPQHF. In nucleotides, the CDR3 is TGTGCCAGCAGCTTATCATGGGGAAAGGATCAGCCCCAGCATTTT.

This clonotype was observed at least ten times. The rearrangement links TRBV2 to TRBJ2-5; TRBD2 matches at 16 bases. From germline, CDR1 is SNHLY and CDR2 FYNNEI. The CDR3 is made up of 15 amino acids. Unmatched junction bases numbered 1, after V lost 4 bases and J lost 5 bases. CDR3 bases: TGTGCCAGCAGTGTGGGACTAGCGGGAGGGGAGACCCAGTACTTC. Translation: CASSVGLAGGETQYF.

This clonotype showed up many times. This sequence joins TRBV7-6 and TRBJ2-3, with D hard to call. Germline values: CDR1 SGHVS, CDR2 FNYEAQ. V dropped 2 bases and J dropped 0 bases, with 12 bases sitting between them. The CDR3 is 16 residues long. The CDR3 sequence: CASSLFGGTSTDTQYF. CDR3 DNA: TGTGCCAGCAGCTTATTTGGCGGAACTAGCACAGATACGCAGTATTTT.

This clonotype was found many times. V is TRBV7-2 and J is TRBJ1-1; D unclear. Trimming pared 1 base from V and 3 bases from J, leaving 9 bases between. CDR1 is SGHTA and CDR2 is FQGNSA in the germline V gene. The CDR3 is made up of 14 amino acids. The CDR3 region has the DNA TGTGCCAGCAGCTTAGAACAGAGATACACTGAAGCTTTCTTT. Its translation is CASSLEQRYTEAFF.